The 16 T cell receptor beta chains listed next were all sequenced from one sample in a study of blood T cells in healthy people across ages. Combining a sample-barcoded 5' primer with a J-beta primer mix, a second PCR ran for roughly 6 to 12 cycles. TCRdb re-called the 5' RACE reads with MiXCR, one entry per CDR3 protein. The sample records approximately 780,000 distinct CDR3 sequences, 20% to 30% being singletons. Separately, the same data were catalogued under a study of T cells of mothers and their children.

Sequencing was done on a sample of blood. The receptors were sampled from a boy under 18 in good health.

The V call is TRBV25-1, the J call TRBJ2-5; D not resolved. The CDR3 extends over 14 amino acids. Germline V gene lookup returns CDR1 MGHDK and CDR2 SYGVNS. V shed 3 bases and J shed 5 bases, with 13 bases lying between them. CDR3 loop: CASSDPGFEETQYF. The CDR3 coding sequence is TGTGCCAGCAGTGACCCCGGTTTTGAGGAGACCCAGTACTTC.

This clonotype has only a few counts. CDR3 sequence (DNA): TGTGCCAGCAGCTTGGAGAGGATATCGTCACCCCTCCACTTT. This encodes CASSLERISSPLHF. The rearrangement joins TRBV7-2 to TRBJ1-6; D not resolved. From germline, CDR1 is SGHTA and CDR2 FQGNSA. Trimming left V 3 bases short and J 10 bases short, with 13 bases between. CDR3 size: 14 residues.

V gene TRBV2 combines with J gene TRBJ2-3, with 10 bases aligning to TRBD2. The germline gives CDR1 SNHLY, CDR2 FYNNEI. V lost 2 bases, J lost 2 bases, and 13 bases stayed unmatched. This CDR3 is built from 19 residues. The CDR3 region is CASSEYGASGGPFTDTQYF. The CDR3 DNA reads as TGTGCCAGCAGTGAATATGGTGCTAGCGGGGGCCCCTTCACAGATACGCAGTATTTT.

There are a few counts of this clonotype. The rearrangement uses TRBV20-1 and TRBJ1-5, with a weak D call TRBD1 (5 bases). Trimming cost V 2 bases and J 3 bases, with 14 bases left between them. The CDR3 totals 15 residues. Germline V gene lookup returns CDR1 DFQATT and CDR2 SNEGSKA (reference sequence). Written as DNA, the CDR3 is TGCAGTGCTAGAATCCGGGCAGGGCTCAATCAGCCCCAGCATTTT. Protein product: CSARIRAGLNQPQHF.

V and J are TRBV29-1 and TRBJ2-5; 8 nucleotides align to TRBD1. The end of the DNA fits TRBJ2-1 better, so the J call may be wrong. The CDR3 contains 13 residues. Germline values: CDR1 SQVTM, CDR2 ANQGSEA. The DNA for the CDR3 is TGCAGCGTTGGGCCGCAGGGGGCGGGTGAGCAGTTCTTC. Protein: CSVGPQGAGEQFF.

V is TRBV3-1 and J is TRBJ2-5; 8 bases map to TRBD2. CDR1 LGHDT and CDR2 YNNKEL come from the germline V gene (reference sequence). The CDR3 is 16 residues long. J was trimmed by 3 bases and V by 3 bases; bases with no gene match: 9. CDR3 protein: CASSHNTGLAEETQYF. CDR3 nucleotide sequence: TGTGCCAGCAGCCATAACACCGGACTAGCTGAAGAGACCCAGTACTTC.

The gene calls are TRBV20-1 and TRBJ2-7; TRBD2 matches 8 bases. CDR1 is DFQATT, CDR2 SNEGSKA, per germline (reference sequence). The trim removed 1 base at V and 5 bases at J, leaving 7 bases unmatched. The CDR3 is 14 residues long. The CDR3 loop reads CSARVPTSADEQYF. DNA of the CDR3: TGCAGTGCTAGAGTGCCGACTAGCGCCGACGAGCAGTACTTC.

This clonotype was counted a few times. This chain uses TRBV29-1 with TRBJ1-2, with D possibly being TRBD1 (6 bases). Deletions cut 6 bases from V and 8 bases from J, with 16 bases between. Germline CDR1 reads SQVTM; CDR2 reads ANQGSEA. This CDR3 comprises 12 residues. CDR3 loop: CSVAGQREGYTF. For the CDR3, the DNA is TGCAGCGTGGCTGGACAGCGGGAGGGCTACACCTTC.

This clonotype has a handful of counts. This sequence joins TRBV4-1 and TRBJ2-6; D is perhaps TRBD1 (6 bases). V shed 0 bases and J shed 0 bases, with 21 bases lying between them. The germline CDR1 and CDR2 sequences are MGHRA and YSYEKL. The CDR3 has 21 residues. CDR3 coding DNA: TGCGCCAGCAGCCAAGATGGGGGCGCAGGCATATTTTTCTCTGGGGCCAACGTCCTGACTTTC. Encoded protein: CASSQDGGAGIFFSGANVLTF.

This clonotype was detected many times. J is TRBJ2-5 and V is TRBV20-1, with D perhaps TRBD2 (6 bases). The V gene lost 4 bases and the J gene lost 5 bases, with 11 bases spanning the gap. Germline CDR1 is DFQATT and CDR2 is SNEGSKA (reference sequence). The CDR3 is made up of 12 amino acids. CDR3 DNA sequence: TGCAGTGCTAACCCAGGGAGGGAGACCCAGTACTTC. Protein: CSANPGRETQYF.

In this sample, this clonotype turned up a few times. The gene calls are TRBV3-1 and TRBJ2-5; TRBD2 aligns across 10 bases. The DNA matches TRBJ2-1 better at its end, which makes the J call doubtful. CDR3 size: 16 residues. Germline-derived CDR1 and CDR2 are LGHDT and YNNKEL (reference sequence). The CDR3 here is CASSPDGGLASDGQFF. In DNA, the CDR3 is TGTGCCAGCAGCCCAGACGGGGGACTAGCGTCCGATGGGCAGTTCTTC.

This clonotype was picked up a small number of times. At one end the junction does not follow the germline gene, possibly because of a read error. The gene calls are TRBV12-3 or TRBV12-4 and TRBJ1-5; unclear D gene. This CDR3 contains 16 residues. For the CDR3, the DNA is TGTGCCAGCAGCTTAGAACTAGCAGCCGGCAATCAGCCCCAGCATTTT. Amino acids: CASSLELAAGNQPQHF.

The chain is built from TRBV7-3 and TRBJ2-1; 8 bases line up with TRBD2. The CDR3 runs to 15 residues. Unmatched junction bases numbered 13, after V lost 5 bases and J lost 10 bases. Per the germline V gene, CDR1 is SGHTA and CDR2 is FQGTGA. The CDR3 bases are TGTGCCAGCAGCGCATACGGGGGGGGATTGCGGGAGCAGTTCTTC. It translates to CASSAYGGGLREQFF.

This clonotype was counted a few times. The chain uses TRBV12-3 or TRBV12-4 and TRBJ1-4; tentatively, D is TRBD1 (5 bases). V was pared by 7 bases and J by 10 bases, with 25 bases between. The CDR3 sequence is 16 residues long. The CDR3 DNA reads TGTGCCAGCAAAGGGGCAGGGAGTATCCGAGGAGGAAAACTGTTTTTT. Translating it yields CASKGAGSIRGGKLFF.

As regards this clonotype: A junction boundary mismatches the germline segment, possibly from a read error. The chain recombines TRBV5-1 with TRBJ2-7, with 9 bases fitting TRBD1. This CDR3 comprises 14 residues. Germline CDR1 is SGHRS and CDR2 is YFSETQ. The CDR3, as DNA: TGCGCCAGCAGCCCCGGACAGGGGTCCTGCGAGCAGTACTTC. Protein: CASSPGQGSCEQYF.

J is TRBJ1-4 and V is TRBV12-3 or TRBV12-4; TRBD1 might be the D (5 bases). This CDR3 is built from 14 residues. Trimming took off 2 bases at V and 8 bases at J, with 12 bases between the two ends. This chain's CDR3 is CASSLSLGGEKLFF. The CDR3 region has the DNA TGTGCCAGCAGTTTATCCCTTGGGGGGGAAAAACTGTTTTTT.